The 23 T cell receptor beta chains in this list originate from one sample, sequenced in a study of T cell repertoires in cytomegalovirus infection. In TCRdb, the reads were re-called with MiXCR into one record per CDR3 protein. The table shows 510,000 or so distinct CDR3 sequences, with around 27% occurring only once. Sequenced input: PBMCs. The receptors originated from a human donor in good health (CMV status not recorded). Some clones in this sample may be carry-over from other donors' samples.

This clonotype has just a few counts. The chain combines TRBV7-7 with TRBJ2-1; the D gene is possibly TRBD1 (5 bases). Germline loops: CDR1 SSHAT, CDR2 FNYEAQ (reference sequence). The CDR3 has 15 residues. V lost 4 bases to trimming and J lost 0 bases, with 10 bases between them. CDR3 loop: CASSSTGASYNEQFF. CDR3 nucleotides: TGTGCCAGCAGCTCAACAGGAGCCTCCTACAATGAGCAGTTCTTC.

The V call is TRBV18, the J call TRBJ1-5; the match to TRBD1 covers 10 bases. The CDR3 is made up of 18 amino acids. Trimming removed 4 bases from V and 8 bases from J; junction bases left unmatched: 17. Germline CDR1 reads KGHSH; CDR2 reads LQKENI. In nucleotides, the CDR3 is TGTGCCAGCTCACTCACTACCGGGACAGGGGACCTCCGGGAGCCCCAGCATTTT. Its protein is CASSLTTGTGDLREPQHF.

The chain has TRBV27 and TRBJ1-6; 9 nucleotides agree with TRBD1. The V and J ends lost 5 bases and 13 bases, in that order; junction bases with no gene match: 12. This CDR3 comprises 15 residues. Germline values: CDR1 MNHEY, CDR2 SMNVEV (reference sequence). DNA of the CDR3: TGTGCCAGCAGTCCCGACAGGGGGTCGGTGTTCCCCCTCCACTTT. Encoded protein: CASSPDRGSVFPLHF.

The CDR3 spells CASKDGGSPYEQYF. CDR3 sequence (DNA): TGTGCCAGTAAAGACGGCGGGAGCCCCTACGAGCAGTACTTC. The V gene is TRBV19, the J gene TRBJ2-7; 7 nucleotides match TRBD2. The CDR3 loop spans 14 amino acids. The V and J ends lost 7 bases and 2 bases, in that order; junction bases with no gene match: 8. Germline assignment: CDR1 LNHDA and CDR2 SQIVND (reference sequence).

The CDR3 bases are TGTGCCAGCAGTTACCCGAACGCGGGGGCTTCATACAATCAGCCCCAGCATTTT. This gives the protein CASSYPNAGASYNQPQHF. V and J are TRBV6-6 and TRBJ1-5, with D possibly matching TRBD1 (6 bases). The ends were cut back, 2 bases at V and 3 bases at J, with 20 bases in the middle. CDR1 and CDR2 (germline): MNHNY, SVGAGI (reference sequence). The CDR3 is made up of 18 amino acids.

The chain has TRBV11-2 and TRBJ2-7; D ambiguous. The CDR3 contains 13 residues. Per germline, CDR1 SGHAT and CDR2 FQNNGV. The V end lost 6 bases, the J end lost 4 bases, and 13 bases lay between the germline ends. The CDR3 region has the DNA TGTGCCAGCAGTTACATAGTGCAATACGAGCAGTACTTC. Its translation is CASSYIVQYEQYF.

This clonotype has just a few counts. The CDR3 region has the DNA TGTGCCAGTAGTATTAATGGGCCGGCAATCACTGAAGCTTTCTTT. This encodes CASSINGPAITEAFF. The chain is built from TRBV19 and TRBJ1-1; D unresolved. Looked up from germline, CDR1 is LNHDA and CDR2 is SQIVND (reference sequence). The CDR3 is made up of 15 amino acids. V was shortened by 3 bases and J by 4 bases, with 15 bases between the two germline ends.

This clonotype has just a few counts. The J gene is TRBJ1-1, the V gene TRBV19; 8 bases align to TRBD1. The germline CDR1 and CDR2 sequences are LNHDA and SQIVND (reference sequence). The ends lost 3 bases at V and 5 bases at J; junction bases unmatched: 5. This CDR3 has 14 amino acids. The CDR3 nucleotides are TGTGCCAGTAGTATCCCGTACAGGGGGACTGAAGCTTTCTTT. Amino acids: CASSIPYRGTEAFF.

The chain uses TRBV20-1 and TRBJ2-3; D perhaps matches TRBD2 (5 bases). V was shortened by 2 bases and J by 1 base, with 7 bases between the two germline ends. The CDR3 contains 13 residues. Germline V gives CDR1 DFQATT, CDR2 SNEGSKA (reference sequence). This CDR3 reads CSARWTRTDTQYF. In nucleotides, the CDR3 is TGCAGTGCTAGATGGACTCGCACAGATACGCAGTATTTT.

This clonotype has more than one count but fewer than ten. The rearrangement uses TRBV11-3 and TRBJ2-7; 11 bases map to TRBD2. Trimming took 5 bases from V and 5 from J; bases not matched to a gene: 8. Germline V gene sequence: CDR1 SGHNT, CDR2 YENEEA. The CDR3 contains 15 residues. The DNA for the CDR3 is TGTGCCAGCAGCGCAACTAGCGGGAGTCTCCACGAGCAGTACGTC. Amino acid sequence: CASSATSGSLHEQYV.

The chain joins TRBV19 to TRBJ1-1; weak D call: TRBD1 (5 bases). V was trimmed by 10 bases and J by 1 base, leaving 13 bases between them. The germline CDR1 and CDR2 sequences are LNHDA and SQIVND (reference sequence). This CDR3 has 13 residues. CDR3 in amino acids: CATKGPPNTEAFF. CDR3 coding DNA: TGTGCCACCAAGGGACCGCCGAACACTGAAGCTTTCTTT.

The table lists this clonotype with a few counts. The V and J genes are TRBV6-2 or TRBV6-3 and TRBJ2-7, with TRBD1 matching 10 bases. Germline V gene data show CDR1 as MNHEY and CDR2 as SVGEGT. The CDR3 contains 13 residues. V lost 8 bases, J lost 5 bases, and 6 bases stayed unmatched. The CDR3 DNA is TGTGCCAGCCGGGACAGGGGCTGGGACGAGCAGTACGTC. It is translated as CASRDRGWDEQYV.

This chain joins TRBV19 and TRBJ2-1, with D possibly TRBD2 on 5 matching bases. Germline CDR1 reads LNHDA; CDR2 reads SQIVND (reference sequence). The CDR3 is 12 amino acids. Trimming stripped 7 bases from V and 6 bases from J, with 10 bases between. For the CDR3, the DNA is TGTGCCAGTACCCGGACTGGCAATGAGCAGTTCTTC. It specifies CASTRTGNEQFF.

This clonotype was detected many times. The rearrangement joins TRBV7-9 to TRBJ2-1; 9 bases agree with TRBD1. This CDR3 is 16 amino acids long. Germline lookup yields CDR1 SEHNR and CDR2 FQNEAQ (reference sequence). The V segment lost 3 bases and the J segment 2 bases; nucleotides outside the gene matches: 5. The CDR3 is CASSFDGTGTYNEQFF. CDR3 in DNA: TGTGCCAGCAGCTTCGATGGGACAGGGACCTACAATGAGCAGTTCTTC.

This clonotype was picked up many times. The CDR3 protein is CASRAGQGVKNQPQHF. The CDR3, as DNA: TGTGCCAGCAGGGCGGGACAGGGGGTGAAGAATCAGCCCCAGCATTTT. V gene TRBV7-2 combines with J gene TRBJ1-5, with 11 bases aligning to TRBD1. The J segment lost 4 bases and the V segment lost 6 bases, leaving 8 bases of the junction unmatched. The germline gives CDR1 SGHTA, CDR2 FQGNSA. The CDR3 extends over 16 amino acids.

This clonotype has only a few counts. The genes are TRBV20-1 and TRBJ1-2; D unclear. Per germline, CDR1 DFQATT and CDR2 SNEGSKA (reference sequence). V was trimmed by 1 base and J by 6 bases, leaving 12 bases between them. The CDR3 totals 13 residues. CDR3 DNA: TGCAGTGCTAGAGGGGAGACGGGTAATGGCTACACCTTC. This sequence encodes CSARGETGNGYTF.

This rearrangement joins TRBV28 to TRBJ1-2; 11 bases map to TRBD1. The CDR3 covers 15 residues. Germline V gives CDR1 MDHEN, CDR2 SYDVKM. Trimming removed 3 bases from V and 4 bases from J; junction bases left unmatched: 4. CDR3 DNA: TGTGCCAGCAGTTTCAAAGGGACAGGGGGCTATGGCTACACCTTC. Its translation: CASSFKGTGGYGYTF.

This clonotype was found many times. The DNA of the CDR3 is TGCAGTGCTAGAGGGGCTACCGAGGGACAGGGCTTTATCTATGGCTACACCTTC. Its translation is CSARGATEGQGFIYGYTF. The chain couples TRBV20-1 to TRBJ1-2; 9 bases are shared with TRBD1. This CDR3 is built from 18 residues. Germline V lookup: CDR1 DFQATT, CDR2 SNEGSKA (reference sequence). V lost 1 base and J lost 4; bases outside the gene matches: 16.

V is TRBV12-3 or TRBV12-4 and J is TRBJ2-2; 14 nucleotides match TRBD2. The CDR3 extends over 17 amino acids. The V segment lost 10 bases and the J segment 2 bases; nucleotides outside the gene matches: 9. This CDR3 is CANGLAGGLGNTGELFF. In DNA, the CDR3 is TGTGCCAACGGACTAGCGGGAGGTTTAGGAAACACCGGGGAGCTGTTTTTT.

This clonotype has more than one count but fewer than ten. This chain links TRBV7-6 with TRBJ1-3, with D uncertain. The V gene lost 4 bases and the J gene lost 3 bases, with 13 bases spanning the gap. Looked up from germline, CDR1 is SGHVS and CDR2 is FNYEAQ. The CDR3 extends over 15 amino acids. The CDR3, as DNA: TGTGCCAGCAGCTCGCCCGGATTTGATGGAAACACCATATATTTT. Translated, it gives CASSSPGFDGNTIYF.

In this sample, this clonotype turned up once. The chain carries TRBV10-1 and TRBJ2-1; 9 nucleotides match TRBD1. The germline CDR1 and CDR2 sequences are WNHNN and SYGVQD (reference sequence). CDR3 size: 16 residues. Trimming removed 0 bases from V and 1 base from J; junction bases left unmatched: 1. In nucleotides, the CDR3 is TGCGCCAGCAGTGAGTCGGGGACAGGGTCCTACAATGAGCAGTTCTTC. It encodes CASSESGTGSYNEQFF.

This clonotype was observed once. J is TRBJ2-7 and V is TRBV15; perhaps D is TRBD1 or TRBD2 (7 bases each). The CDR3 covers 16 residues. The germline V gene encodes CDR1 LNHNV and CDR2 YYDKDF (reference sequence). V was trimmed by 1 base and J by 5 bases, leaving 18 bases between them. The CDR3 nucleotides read TGTGCCACCAGCAGAGTGAGGGGAGGGGGCGGCGACGAGCAGTACTTC. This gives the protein CATSRVRGGGGDEQYF.

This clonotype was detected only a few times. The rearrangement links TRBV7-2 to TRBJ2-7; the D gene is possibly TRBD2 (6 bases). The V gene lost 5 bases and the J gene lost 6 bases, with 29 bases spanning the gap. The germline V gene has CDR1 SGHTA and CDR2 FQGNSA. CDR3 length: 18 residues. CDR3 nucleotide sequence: TGTGCCAGCAGCCCGTACCTAGCGATCCGAAGCAAGTCGTCCGAGCAGTACTTC. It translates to CASSPYLAIRSKSSEQYF.